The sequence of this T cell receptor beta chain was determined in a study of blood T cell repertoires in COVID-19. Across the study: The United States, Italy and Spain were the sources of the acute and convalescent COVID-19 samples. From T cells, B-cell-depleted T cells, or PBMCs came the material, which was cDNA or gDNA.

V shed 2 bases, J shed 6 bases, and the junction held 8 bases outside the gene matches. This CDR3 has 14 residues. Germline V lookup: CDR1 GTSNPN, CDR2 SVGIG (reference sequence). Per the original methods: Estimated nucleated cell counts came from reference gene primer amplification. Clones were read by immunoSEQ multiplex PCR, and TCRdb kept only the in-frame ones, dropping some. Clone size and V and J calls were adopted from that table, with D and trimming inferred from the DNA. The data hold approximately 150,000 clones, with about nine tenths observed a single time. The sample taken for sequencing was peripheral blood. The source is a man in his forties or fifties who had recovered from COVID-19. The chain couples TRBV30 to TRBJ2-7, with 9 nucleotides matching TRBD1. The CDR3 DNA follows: TGTGCCTGGAGTACCGGGACAGGGTTCCGCGAGCAGTACTTC. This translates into CAWSTGTGFREQYF.